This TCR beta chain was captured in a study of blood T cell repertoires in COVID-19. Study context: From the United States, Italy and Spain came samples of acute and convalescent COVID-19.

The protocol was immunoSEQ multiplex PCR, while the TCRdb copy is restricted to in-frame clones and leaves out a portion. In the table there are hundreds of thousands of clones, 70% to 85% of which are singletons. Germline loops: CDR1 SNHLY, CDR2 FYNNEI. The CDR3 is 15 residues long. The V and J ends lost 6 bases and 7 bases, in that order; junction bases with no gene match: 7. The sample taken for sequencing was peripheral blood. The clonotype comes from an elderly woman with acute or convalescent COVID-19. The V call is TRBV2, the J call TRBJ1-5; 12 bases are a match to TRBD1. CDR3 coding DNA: TGTGCCAGCAGGCCGGGACAGGGGGCGAGACAGCCCCAGCATTTT. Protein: CASRPGQGARQPQHF.